This note documents a single T cell receptor beta chain sequence. The specificity of this receptor is unknown. Per-base quality was not reported, and no clone a single base away is much larger than it. The entry originates in a study of blood T cells in healthy people across ages (dated by TCRdb to between 2015 and 2016). Broadly, across the study: Template switching captured roughly one uniquely barcoded TCR beta cDNA molecule per two T cells in model experiments. To track age-related changes in TCR beta repertoire diversity, the study relied on deep sequencing normalized with unique cDNA molecular identifiers. The donors were split into four age groups: young (average roughly 15 years), middle-aged (roughly 40), aged (more than 55) and long-lived (roughly 80). To avoid experimental bias, donors of different ages were spread randomly across the sequencing lanes. Using the same blood draw, the study looked at two additional independent replicas of 1 million unique cDNA reads for two donors, one aged 18 to 30 and the other aged 80 or older. Overall results and qualifications from the work: As age increased, observed TCR beta diversity per million T cells dropped in a roughly linear way, and a significant reduction was already evident by age about 36. Because profiling used bulk unsorted PBMCs, naive and antigen-experienced compartments could not be compared conclusively. The percentage of naive T cells measured by flow cytometry correlated strongly with observed TCR beta diversity. Estimates of total diversity based on one million sequenced T cells were regarded as lower bounds and as underestimates. The CMV infection status of donors was not known, potentially confounding age-related changes in expanded clonotypes. Compared with the aged group, the long-lived group had more naive CD4+ T cells, fewer expanded clones and increased TCR diversity, suggesting age selection.

Compared with germline, V lacks 1 base and J lacks 4 bases; bases without a gene match: 2. From a lookup of the germline V gene, CDR1 and CDR2 are MGHRA and YSYEKL. Including cysteine and phenylalanine, the CDR3 has 15 amino acids. Only the CDR3 part of the read is kept: 45 bases, read in frame from the first base. The roughly 39 donors, aged about 6 to 95 years, were systemically healthy Caucasian individuals from Russia. Each donor gave about 9.8 milliliters of peripheral blood, drawn into EDTA-treated Vacutainer tubes. Ficoll-Paque density-gradient centrifugation was used to isolate PBMCs, with at least 6 million per sample. Total RNA, at least 6 micrograms per sample, was extracted from PBMCs with Trizol reagent. The percentages of naive CD45RAhigh/CD27high T cells were determined by flow cytometry on a PBMC aliquot from every donor. To prepare the library, 5' RACE was applied. Sequencer: Illumina HiSeq 2500. A second PCR of roughly 6 to 11 cycles was run with a J-beta primer mix and a sample-barcoded 5' primer. Each TCR beta cDNA molecule received a unique molecular identifier from a template-switch 5' adaptor carrying 12 random nucleotides. Each sample yielded at least 2.5 million CDR3-containing paired-end reads. The Mint cDNA synthesis kit, primed by a TRBC-specific oligonucleotide, was used to synthesize first-strand cDNA from all RNA. Following uracil-DNA glycosylase treatment, a first 18-cycle PCR with universal primers M1SS and BC2_uni_R was performed on all cDNA. Per the original workflow: For normalization, 1 million high-quality reads were randomly selected from each sample, with every read carrying a distinct molecular identifier. Reads with shared molecular identifiers were discarded instead of being binned into consensus sequences. CDR3 identification, clonotype clustering and error correction used MiTCR with a Q25 quality threshold and the strictest error-elimination algorithm. A nonparametric unseen species model using Euler transformation provided a lower-bound estimate of total TCR beta diversity. Using fastp trimming at Q25 and MiXCR clonotype assembly, TCRdb reanalyzed the public sequencing data and kept in-frame beta chains. Identical CDR3 protein sequences are pooled into one entry, listed with their most common genes and DNA. These V and J calls rely on TCRdb rather than the paper's analysis. Within this sample are some 1 million distinct CDR3 sequences, with 35% to 50% of them counted one time only. Together, the top ten hold approximately 17% of the sample.

Sample: blood. The sequence joins TRBV4-1 to TRBJ2-7; TRBD2 aligns with 12 central bases. This sequence was found in a woman in her sixties in good health. The CDR3 here reads CASSQVGTSGYEQYF. At the DNA level, the sequence is TGCGCCAGCAGCCAAGTTGGGACTAGCGGGTACGAGCAGTACTTC.